This T cell receptor beta chain was identified during a study of radiation and T cells in renal cell carcinoma (dated by TCRdb to the early 2020s). A note on the overall study: Samples were obtained from a clinical trial, in which 15 Gy stereotactic body radiation therapy was delivered to primary renal cell carcinomas and nephrectomy was performed 4 weeks later. Across all 50 or so samples, 3.8 million or so unique CDR3 nucleotide sequences encoding 2,658,974 unique CDR3 amino acid sequences were identified. In total, 53 samples underwent TCR beta sequencing: about 26 tumors plus 27 peripheral blood samples. Broader findings and caveats from the paper: Because the trial had a single-armed design, the trial could not examine how radiation dose or scheduling affected the TCR repertoire. In blood, the top tumor clonotypes increased from baseline to 2 weeks after radiation and then shrank by 4 weeks, which suggests a temporary expansion of tumor-resident clones. Because no pretreatment tumor biopsies were available, whether clonotypes were present in the tumor at baseline could not be determined. Dynamics of the blood repertoire were not tracked past 4 weeks after treatment.

Following the manufacturer's recommendations, the immunoSEQ kit was used to generate TCR beta libraries from genomic DNA. For library preparation, a first multiplex PCR was performed with proprietary primers, followed by a second PCR in which unique barcodes were added, and bead cleanups were performed after each round. A positive control reaction and a negative control reaction, both provided in the kit, were run with every batch of samples. The final libraries were assessed on an Agilent 4200 TapeStation D1000 ScreenTape, pooled by volume, and quantified by qPCR. Sequencing was performed on an Illumina NextSeq500 with a MidOutput 150-cycle cartridge, and 156 Read1 and 15 Index1 cycles were run with kit custom primers. The pooled library was loaded at roughly 1 pM, with an approximately 20% PhiX control spiked in. On the study's bioinformatics: Vendor-processed data were analyzed in R, and a clonotype was defined as all T cells sharing the same CDR3 nucleotide sequence. For clone abundance analyses, frequencies were normalized to the 10,000 most abundant clones per sample. Public T cell clones, which averaged fewer than five per sample, were excluded before analysis. A difference in abundance of at least 32-fold between compartments was used to define tumor-enriched and baseline blood-enriched clonotypes. A beta-binomial differential abundance model was used to identify clonotypes that expanded or contracted between blood time points. The Baroni-Urbani and Buser coefficient was used to measure tumor-blood repertoire similarity, and groups were compared with two-tailed Wilcoxon tests in R. As stored in TCRdb, this immuneACCESS dataset retains in-frame rearrangements with V and J assigned. A fraction of the clones does not appear; measured against another copy, unresolved V genes explain less than half of the discrepancy, and the remainder lacks a known reason. The V and J calls and clone size were taken over from that table, and D and trimming were inferred from the DNA. This sample gives fewer than 150,000 clones in total; 88% of them show up just once. The ten largest clonotypes hold over 4.5% of the sample.

As to this clone: Its recognized antigen is unknown. No base-level quality is on record; no much larger clone is a single base apart.

The time point label, as the study defines it: blood 2 weeks post-SBRT. The sample's treatment or condition, from its label and the paper: 15 Gy SBRT to primary tumor, nephrectomy 4 weeks later. To follow tumor-enriched clonotypes, peripheral blood was collected serially from radiation-treated patients at baseline and again at 2 weeks and 4 weeks after SBRT. All patients had renal cell carcinoma with clear cell pathology. Genomic DNA for TCR sequencing was prepared using the QIAamp DNA Blood Mini Kit (Qiagen). The analyses included just those samples that passed every quality control check. This TCR was recovered from an older woman with renal cell carcinoma. This specimen consisted of blood, obtained from a patient whose treatment included radiotherapy and nephrectomy.

The CDR3 in this case is CASSFGGGAGYTF. The sequenced DNA: TGTGCCAGCAGCTTTGGAGGCGGGGCTGGCTACACCTTC. Here the chain combines TRBV7-9 and TRBJ1-2; TRBD1 is a possible D gene, resting on 5 matching bases. The germline V gene encodes CDR1 SEHNR and CDR2 FQNEAQ (reference sequence). Taken from cysteine to phenylalanine, the CDR3 has 13 residues. Only the CDR3 DNA is retained, 39 bases long and in frame from the first base. Trimming costs V 3 bases and J 7 bases, and their ends lie 12 bases apart.